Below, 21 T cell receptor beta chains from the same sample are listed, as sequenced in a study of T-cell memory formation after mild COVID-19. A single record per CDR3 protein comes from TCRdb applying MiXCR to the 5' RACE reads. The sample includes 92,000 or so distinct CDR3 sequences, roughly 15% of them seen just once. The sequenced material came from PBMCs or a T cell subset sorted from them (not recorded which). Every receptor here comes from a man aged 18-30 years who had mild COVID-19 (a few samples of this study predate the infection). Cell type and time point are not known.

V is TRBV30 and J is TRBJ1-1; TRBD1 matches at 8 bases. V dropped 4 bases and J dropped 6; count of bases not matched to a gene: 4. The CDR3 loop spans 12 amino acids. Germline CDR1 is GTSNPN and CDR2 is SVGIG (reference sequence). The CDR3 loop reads CAWTETGAEAFF. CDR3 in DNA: TGTGCCTGGACCGAGACAGGGGCTGAAGCTTTCTTT.

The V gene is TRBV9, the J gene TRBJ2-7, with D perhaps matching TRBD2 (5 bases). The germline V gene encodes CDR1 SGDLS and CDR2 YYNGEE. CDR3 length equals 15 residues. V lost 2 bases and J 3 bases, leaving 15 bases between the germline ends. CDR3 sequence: CASSVTGARGYEQYF. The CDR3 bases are TGTGCCAGCAGCGTTACGGGCGCCCGGGGCTACGAGCAGTACTTC.

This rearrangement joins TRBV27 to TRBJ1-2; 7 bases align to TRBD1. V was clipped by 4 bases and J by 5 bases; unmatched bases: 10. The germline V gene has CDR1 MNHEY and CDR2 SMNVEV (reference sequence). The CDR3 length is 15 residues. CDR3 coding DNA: TGTGCCAGCAGTTCGCTCCCCGGGACAGAATATGGCTACACCTTC. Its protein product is CASSSLPGTEYGYTF.

The CDR3 loop reads CASSEVPDREITDTQYF. The CDR3 nucleotides read TGTGCCAGCAGTGAAGTGCCGGACAGGGAAATCACAGATACGCAGTATTTT. V and J are TRBV6-1 and TRBJ2-3; TRBD1 agrees at 8 bases. V gave up 1 base and J gave up 2 bases; unmatched junction bases: 8. Germline-derived CDR1 and CDR2 are MNHNS and SASEGT. The CDR3 has 17 amino acids.

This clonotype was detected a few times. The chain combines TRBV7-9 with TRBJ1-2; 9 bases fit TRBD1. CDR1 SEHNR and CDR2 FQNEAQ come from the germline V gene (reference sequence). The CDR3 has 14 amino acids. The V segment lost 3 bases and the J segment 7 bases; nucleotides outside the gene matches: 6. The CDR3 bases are TGTGCCAGCAGCTTCGGGACAGGGATTTCTGGCTACACCTTC. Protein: CASSFGTGISGYTF.

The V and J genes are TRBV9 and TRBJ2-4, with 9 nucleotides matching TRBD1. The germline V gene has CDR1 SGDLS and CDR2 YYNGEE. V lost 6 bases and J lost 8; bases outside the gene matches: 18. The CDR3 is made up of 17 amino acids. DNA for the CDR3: TGTGCCAGCATCAGATTGCCGACAGGGGGATCGGTGGACATTCAGTACTTC. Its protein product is CASIRLPTGGSVDIQYF.

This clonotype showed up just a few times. The CDR3 region has the DNA TGCAGTGCTAGCGGGCTAAACATTCAGTACTTC. Protein: CSASGLNIQYF. This sequence joins TRBV20-1 and TRBJ2-4, with D unresolved. This CDR3 is 11 amino acids long. V lost 3 bases to trimming and J lost 6 bases, with 6 bases between them. Germline CDR1 is DFQATT and CDR2 is SNEGSKA (reference sequence).

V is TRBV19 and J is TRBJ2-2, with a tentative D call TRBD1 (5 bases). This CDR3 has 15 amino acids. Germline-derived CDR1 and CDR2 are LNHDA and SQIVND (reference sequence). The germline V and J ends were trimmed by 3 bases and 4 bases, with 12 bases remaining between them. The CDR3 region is CASSMVITGTGELFF. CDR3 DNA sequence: TGTGCCAGTAGTATGGTAATCACAGGCACCGGGGAGCTGTTTTTT.

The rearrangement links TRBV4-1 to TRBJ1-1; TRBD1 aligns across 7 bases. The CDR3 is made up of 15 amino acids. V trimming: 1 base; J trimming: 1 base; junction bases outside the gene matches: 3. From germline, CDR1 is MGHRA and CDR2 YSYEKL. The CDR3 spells CASSQVGQPNTEAFF. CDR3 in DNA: TGCGCCAGCAGCCAAGTGGGACAGCCGAACACTGAAGCTTTCTTT.

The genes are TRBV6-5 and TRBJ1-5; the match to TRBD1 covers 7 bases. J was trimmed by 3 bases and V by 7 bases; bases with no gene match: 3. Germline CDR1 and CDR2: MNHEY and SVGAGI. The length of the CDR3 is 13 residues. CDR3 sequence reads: CASKTGINQPQHF. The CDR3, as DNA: TGTGCCAGCAAGACAGGGATCAATCAGCCCCAGCATTTT.

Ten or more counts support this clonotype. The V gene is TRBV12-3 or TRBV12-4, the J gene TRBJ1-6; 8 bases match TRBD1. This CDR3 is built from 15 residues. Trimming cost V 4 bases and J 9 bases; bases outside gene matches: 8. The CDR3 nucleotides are TGTGCCAGCAGTTCCGGACAGGGACGGATTTCACCCCTCCACTTT. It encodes CASSSGQGRISPLHF.

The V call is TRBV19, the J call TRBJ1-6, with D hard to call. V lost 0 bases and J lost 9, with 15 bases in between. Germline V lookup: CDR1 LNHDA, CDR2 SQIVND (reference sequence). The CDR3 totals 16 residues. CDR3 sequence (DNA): TGTGCCAGTAGTATAGAAGGGATCACAGCCAGTTCACCCCTCCACTTT. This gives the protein CASSIEGITASSPLHF.

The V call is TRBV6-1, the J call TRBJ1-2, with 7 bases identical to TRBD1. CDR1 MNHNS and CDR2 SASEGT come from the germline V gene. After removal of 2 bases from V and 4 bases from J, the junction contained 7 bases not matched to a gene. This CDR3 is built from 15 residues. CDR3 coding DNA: TGTGCCAGCAGTGAAAGTGAAGGGGGCGGCTATGGCTACACCTTC. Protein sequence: CASSESEGGGYGYTF.

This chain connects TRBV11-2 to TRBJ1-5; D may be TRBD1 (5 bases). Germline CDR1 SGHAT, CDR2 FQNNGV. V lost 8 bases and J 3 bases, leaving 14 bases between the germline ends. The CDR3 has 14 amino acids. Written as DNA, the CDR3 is TGTGCCAGCTCCGGGGGGAGGAACAATCAGCCCCAGCATTTT. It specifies CASSGGRNNQPQHF.

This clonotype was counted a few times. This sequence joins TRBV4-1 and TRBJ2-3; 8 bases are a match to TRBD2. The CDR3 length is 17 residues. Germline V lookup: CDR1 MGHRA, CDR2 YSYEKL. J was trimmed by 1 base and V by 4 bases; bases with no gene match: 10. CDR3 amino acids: CASSPRGATSGTDTQYF. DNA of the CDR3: TGCGCCAGCAGCCCCAGAGGAGCGACTAGCGGCACAGATACGCAGTATTTT.

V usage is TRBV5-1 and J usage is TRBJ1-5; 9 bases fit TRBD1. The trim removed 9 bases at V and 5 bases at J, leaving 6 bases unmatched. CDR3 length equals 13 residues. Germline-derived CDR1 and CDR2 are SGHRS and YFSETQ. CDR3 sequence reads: CANPTGGHQPQHF. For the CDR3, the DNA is TGCGCCAACCCAACAGGGGGCCATCAGCCCCAGCATTTT.

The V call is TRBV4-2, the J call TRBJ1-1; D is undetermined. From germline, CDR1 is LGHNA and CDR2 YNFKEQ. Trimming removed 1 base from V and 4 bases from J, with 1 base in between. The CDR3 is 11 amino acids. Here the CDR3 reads CASSQATEAFF. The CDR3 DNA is TGTGCCAGCAGCCAAGCCACTGAAGCTTTCTTT.

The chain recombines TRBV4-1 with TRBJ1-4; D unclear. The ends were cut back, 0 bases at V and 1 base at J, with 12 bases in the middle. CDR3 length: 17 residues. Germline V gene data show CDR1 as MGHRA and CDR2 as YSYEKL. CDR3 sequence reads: CASSQDPGLITNEKLFF. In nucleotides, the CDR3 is TGCGCCAGCAGCCAAGACCCCGGTCTTATAACTAATGAAAAACTGTTTTTT.

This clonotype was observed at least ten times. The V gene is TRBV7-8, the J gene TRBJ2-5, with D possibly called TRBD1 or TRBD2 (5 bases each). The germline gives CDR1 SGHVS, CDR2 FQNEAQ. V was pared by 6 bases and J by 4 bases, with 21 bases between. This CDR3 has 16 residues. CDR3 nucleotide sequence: TGTGCCAGCAGGATTCCGGGCCCTGGGGGACGAGAGACCCAGTACTTC. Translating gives CASRIPGPGGRETQYF.

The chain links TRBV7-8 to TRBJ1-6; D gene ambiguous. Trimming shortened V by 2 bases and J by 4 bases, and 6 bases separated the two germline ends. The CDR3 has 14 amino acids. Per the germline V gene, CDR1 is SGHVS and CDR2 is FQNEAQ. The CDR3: CASSLLEYNSPLHF. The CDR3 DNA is TGTGCCAGCAGCTTACTGGAGTATAATTCACCCCTCCACTTT. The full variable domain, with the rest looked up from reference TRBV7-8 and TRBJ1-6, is GAGVSQSPRYKVAKRGQDVALRCDPISGHVSLFWYQQALGQGPEFLTYFQNEAQLDKSGLPSDRFFAERPEGSVSTLKIQRTQQEDSAVYLCASSLLEYNSPLHFGNGTRLTVT.

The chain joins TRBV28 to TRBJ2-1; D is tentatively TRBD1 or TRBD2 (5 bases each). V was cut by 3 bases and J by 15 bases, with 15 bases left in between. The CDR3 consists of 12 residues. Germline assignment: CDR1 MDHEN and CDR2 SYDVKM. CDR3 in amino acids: CASSFDLGVRFF. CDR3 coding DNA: TGTGCCAGCAGTTTTGATTTGGGGGTAAGGTTCTTC.